This T cell receptor (beta chain) was observed in a study of T cells in Graves' hyperthyroidism and ophthalmopathy. Study outcomes and limitations: The blood repertoire included most of the expanded thyroid clonotypes above 0.001.

Absent ophthalmopathy progression within 18 months defined stable Graves' hyperthyroidism. Reasons for excluding patients were uncontrolled infection, other autoimmune disease, pregnancy or lactation. The diagnoses drew upon clinical symptoms, serum thyroxine and TRAb, thyroid ultrasound and orbital computed tomography. The investigators amplified TCR beta CDR3 regions from RNA transcripts. The TCR CDR3 first-round RT-PCR relied on the HTBI primer set. TCRdb analysed the multiplex PCR reads with MiXCR anew, one entry per CDR3 protein. The sample lists hundreds of thousands of distinct CDR3 sequences; about 14% were seen once. V was trimmed by 6 bases and J by 9 bases, leaving 17 bases between them. Looked up from germline, CDR1 is MNHEY and CDR2 is SVGEGT. This CDR3 spans 13 amino acids. This clonotype was observed a few times. Antigen: not known.

The receptor was isolated from a woman under 30 with Graves' hyperthyroidism. The chain uses TRBV6-2 or TRBV6-3 and TRBJ2-5; D uncertain. Sample: blood. The CDR3 nucleotides are TGTGCCAGCAGCCTCGCCGATTATTCGGCCCAGTACTTC. Translating it yields CASSLADYSAQYF.